This T cell receptor beta chain was retrieved from a study of graft-versus-host responses after intestinal transplantation. Background on the study: Recipients were given multivisceral, liver-intestinal, or isolated intestinal transplants. All of the recipients had induction that used anti-thymocyte globulin, then tacrolimus and steroids for about 3 years.

Per the germline V gene, CDR1 is SGHAT and CDR2 is FQNNGV. This CDR3 has 16 residues. The V gene lost 3 bases and the J gene lost 4 bases, with 16 bases spanning the gap. As concerns this clone: What it binds is unknown.

TCRdb's copy holds only in-frame clones and misses some; the assay was immunoSEQ multiplex PCR. The repertoire has tens of thousands of clones, approximately 94% of them found once; the top ten carry approximately 0.2%. General study points: Allografts carried high graft-versus-host to host-versus-graft clonal ratios in patients having graft-donor T cell macrochimerism. GvH clone levels peaked in circulation, and this peak was associated with early post-transplant HvG declines.

The receptor was derived from a human donor who was the organ donor for an intestinal transplant. The source was unstimulated CD4+ T cells sorted from spleen or lymph node cells, collected before transplant. The chain has TRBV11-2 and TRBJ1-3; tentative D call: TRBD1 (5 bases). CDR3 bases: TGTGCCAGCAGCTTTGGTGAGACAGTCTCCGGAAACACCATATATTTT. Protein product: CASSFGETVSGNTIYF.